This is a list of T cell receptor beta chains from one sample in a study of graft-versus-host responses after intestinal transplantation. Assay used: immunoSEQ multiplex PCR; TCRdb lists only in-frame clones, some missing. The sample lists 11,000 to 15,000 clones, around 94% occurring once. This sample comprised PBMCs, obtained 9 days after transplant. These TCRs come from a human patient who received an intestinal transplant, so some T cells may come from the graft donor. Each CDR3 is given with its conserved first and last residue. The D gene is left open where the match is weak. Clone size appears in some rows only: once, few, many, or a class for an expanded clone.

V,size,J,D,CDR3,DNA
TRBV4-1,once,TRBJ1-2,-,CASSQESGLRVGGYTF,TGCGCCAGCAGCCAAGAGTCCGGGCTCAGGGTAGGCGGCTACACCTTC
TRBV4-1,once,TRBJ1-2,TRBD1,CASSPEGQGAWYGYTF,TGCGCCAGCAGCCCAGAGGGACAGGGGGCGTGGTATGGCTACACCTTC
TRBV7-9,-,TRBJ1-1,-,CASWAVQGMNTEAFF,TGTGCCAGCTGGGCCGTCCAGGGTATGAACACTGAAGCTTTCTTT
TRBV7-3,-,TRBJ2-1,TRBD2,CASSLTGTSGSNEQFF,TGTGCCAGCAGCCTCACCGGGACTAGCGGATCGAATGAGCAGTTCTTC
TRBV9,once,TRBJ2-1,-,CASSVMVWGSSNNEQFF,TGTGCCAGCAGCGTAATGGTGTGGGGGAGTTCGAACAATGAGCAGTTCTTC
TRBV6-5,-,TRBJ1-5,-,CASSPNGNQPQHF,TGTGCCAGCAGCCCCAACGGCAATCAGCCCCAGCATTTT
TRBV11-3,-,TRBJ2-1,-,CASSLGRDEQFF,TGTGCCAGCAGCTTGGGTAGGGATGAGCAGTTCTTC
TRBV2,-,TRBJ1-2,-,CASSEWTYGYTF,TGTGCCAGCAGTGAGTGGACCTATGGCTACACCTTC
TRBV28,few,TRBJ2-1,TRBD1,CASSFGTGKDNEQFF,TGTGCCAGCAGCTTTGGGACAGGGAAGGACAATGAGCAGTTCTTC
TRBV7-2,-,TRBJ2-1,TRBD2,CASSPTSGRYNEQFF,TGTGCCAGCAGTCCGACTAGCGGGAGGTACAATGAGCAGTTCTTC
TRBV9,-,TRBJ1-1,TRBD1,CASSVGPGQLGTEAFF,TGTGCCAGCAGCGTAGGACCGGGACAGCTAGGGACTGAAGCTTTCTTT
TRBV28,-,TRBJ2-4,-,CASRLWDRKRAKNIQYF,TGTGCCAGCAGGCTTTGGGATAGAAAGCGAGCCAAAAACATTCAGTACTTC
TRBV11-2,-,TRBJ2-5,-,CASSPHEAKQETQYF,TGTGCCAGCAGCCCCCATGAAGCAAAACAAGAGACCCAGTACTTC
TRBV28,-,TRBJ1-2,-,CASSPPPGPRDYGYTF,TGTGCCAGCAGTCCACCCCCTGGACCCAGGGACTATGGCTACACCTTC
TRBV28,-,TRBJ2-1,-,CASRRQSGREQFF,TGTGCCAGCCGTCGACAGAGCGGGCGTGAGCAGTTCTTC
TRBV27,-,TRBJ2-7,-,CASSFLGASYEQYF,TGTGCCAGCAGTTTCCTCGGCGCCTCCTACGAGCAGTACTTC